This entry concerns a single T cell receptor beta chain. The CDR3 length is 17 residues. V dropped 3 bases and J dropped 3; count of bases not matched to a gene: 11. Germline V gene data show CDR1 as LGHNA and CDR2 as YSLEER. This record belongs to a study of blood T cell repertoires in COVID-19. Study as a whole: Sites in the United States, Italy and Spain provided acute and convalescent COVID-19 samples. In each case, the material was cDNA or gDNA derived from T cells, B-cell-depleted T cells, or PBMCs.

Original data processing: Reference gene primers were amplified, and this amplification served to estimate nucleated cell counts. TCRdb's table, derived via immunoSEQ multiplex PCR, lists solely in-frame clones and lacks some. V, J and clone size are taken as reported in that table, and D and trimming were inferred from the DNA itself. The sample lists roughly 150,000 clones; 75% to 85% were seen once. The specimen was peripheral blood. The receptor was derived from a woman aged 50 to 60 with acute or convalescent COVID-19. This chain joins TRBV4-3 and TRBJ2-4, with 7 bases aligning to TRBD1. CDR3 sequence reads: CASSHGVGGSDKNIQYF. CDR3 in DNA: TGCGCCAGCAGCCATGGGGTAGGGGGCTCGGACAAAAACATTCAGTACTTC.